The 27 T cell receptor beta chains in this list originate from one sample, sequenced in a study of blood T cells in healthy people across ages. Together with a sample-barcoded 5' primer, a J-beta primer mix was included in a second PCR lasting about 6 to 11 cycles. TCRdb re-called the 5' RACE reads through MiXCR, storing one row per CDR3 protein. This table holds about 720,000 distinct CDR3 sequences, about 20% found once. The sequenced sample consisted of blood. These receptors were collected from a man between 65 and 85 years old in good health.

The CDR3 DNA follows: TGTGCCAGCTCACCAGGGCTAGCCACGATTTACAATGAGCAGTTCTTC. As protein: CASSPGLATIYNEQFF. This chain uses TRBV18 with TRBJ2-7; weak D call: TRBD2 (5 bases). The DNA end favors TRBJ2-1, so the J call may be wrong. There are 16 residues in the CDR3. Germline CDR1 is KGHSH and CDR2 is LQKENI.

The chain joins TRBV20-1 to TRBJ1-3; D not resolved. Germline V gene data show CDR1 as DFQATT and CDR2 as SNEGSKA (reference sequence). Trimming removed 2 bases from V and 2 bases from J, with 13 bases in between. The CDR3 covers 15 residues. In nucleotides, the CDR3 is TGCAGTGCTAGACGTCGGGGAAACGCTGGAAACACCATATATTTT. It specifies CSARRRGNAGNTIYF.

The V gene is TRBV10-3, the J gene TRBJ1-1; a possible D gene is TRBD1 (5 bases). This CDR3 has 16 residues. Germline V lookup: CDR1 ENHRY, CDR2 SYGVKD. Trimming pared 3 bases from V and 3 bases from J, leaving 17 bases between. The CDR3 reads CAISEGAGAWHTEAFF. CDR3 nucleotides: TGTGCCATCAGTGAAGGGGCGGGTGCTTGGCACACTGAAGCTTTCTTT.

Worth noting for this clonotype: An end of the junction differs from the germline gene, which may be a read error. This sequence joins TRBV20-1 and TRBJ2-1, with 15 bases fitting TRBD2. Germline CDR1 reads DFQATT; CDR2 reads SNEGSKA (reference sequence). This CDR3 is 15 amino acids long. The CDR3 reads CSAQGLAGGAHERFF. CDR3 DNA: TGCAGTGCCCAGGGACTAGCGGGAGGTGCACATGAGCGGTTCTTC.

This sequence joins TRBV6-5 and TRBJ2-1; D is possibly TRBD1 or TRBD2 (5 bases each). CDR1 MNHEY and CDR2 SVGAGI come from the germline V gene. The ends were cut back, 6 bases at V and 5 bases at J, with 11 bases in the middle. The length of the CDR3 is 13 residues. This CDR3 is CASRRGANNEQFF. The CDR3 DNA reads TGTGCCAGCAGGAGGGGAGCGAACAATGAGCAGTTCTTC.

This chain connects TRBV10-3 to TRBJ2-3; D is unclear. Germline V gene sequence: CDR1 ENHRY, CDR2 SYGVKD. The CDR3 sequence is 15 residues long. V was pared by 0 bases and J by 4 bases, with 11 bases between. DNA for the CDR3: TGTGCCATCAGTGAGTCGACTCACGGCCCAGATACGCAGTATTTT. Translation: CAISESTHGPDTQYF.

The sample holds a few counts of this clonotype. The gene calls are TRBV3-1 and TRBJ1-2, with TRBD1 matching 8 bases. Germline assignment: CDR1 LGHDT and CDR2 YNNKEL (reference sequence). J lost 6 bases, V lost 4 bases, and 7 bases had no gene match. This CDR3 spans 14 amino acids. CDR3 amino acids: CASSRATGADGYTF. In DNA, the CDR3 is TGTGCCAGCAGCCGAGCGACAGGGGCGGATGGCTACACCTTC.

The chain links TRBV2 to TRBJ2-7, with D maybe TRBD2 (5 bases). There are 15 residues in the CDR3. Trimming pared 5 bases from V and 4 bases from J, leaving 18 bases between. CDR1 and CDR2 (germline): SNHLY, FYNNEI. The DNA of the CDR3 is TGTGCCAGCAGTATCAGGACGGGGATTGGTTACGAGCAGTACTTC. It is translated as CASSIRTGIGYEQYF.

J is TRBJ2-3 and V is TRBV5-8; D unresolved. Germline V gene sequence: CDR1 SGHTS, CDR2 YDEGEE. The ends were cut back, 3 bases at V and 1 base at J, with 9 bases in the middle. The CDR3 is made up of 14 amino acids. The CDR3 loop reads CASSSRYRTDTQYF. CDR3 bases: TGTGCCAGCAGCTCGCGGTACCGCACAGATACGCAGTATTTT.

The CDR3: CASSLAGGSQETQYF. CDR3 nucleotides: TGTGCCAGCAGTCTAGCGGGGGGCTCCCAAGAGACCCAGTACTTC. V usage is TRBV6-1 and J usage is TRBJ2-5; 11 nucleotides align to TRBD2. This CDR3 region has 15 residues. Germline-derived CDR1 and CDR2 are MNHNS and SASEGT. V was pared by 5 bases and J by 1 base, with 3 bases of the junction left unmatched.

The chain is built from TRBV3-1 and TRBJ2-3; 8 positions agree with TRBD1. This CDR3 is 16 amino acids long. Unmatched junction bases numbered 8, after V lost 3 bases and J lost 3 bases. Germline V gene lookup returns CDR1 LGHDT and CDR2 YNNKEL (reference sequence). This chain's CDR3 is CASSQDRVDFTDTQYF. The CDR3 DNA is TGTGCCAGCAGCCAGGACAGGGTTGATTTTACAGATACGCAGTATTTT.

To note about this clonotype: A single base separates this from a much larger clone, so it may be a read error. The chain links TRBV3-1 to TRBJ2-5; 9 nucleotides line up with TRBD1. The J call may be mistaken, given a closer DNA end match to TRBJ2-1. Looked up from germline, CDR1 is LGHDT and CDR2 is YNNKEL (reference sequence). The CDR3 consists of 14 residues. As DNA, the CDR3 is TGTGCCAGCAGCTACGTACGGACAGGGGATGAGCAGTTCTTC. Its translation: CASSYVRTGDEQFF.

The CDR3 nucleotides are TGTGCCAGCAGTGACGGAGGGGGTTCCTACGAGCAGTACTTC. Protein product: CASSDGGGSYEQYF. The chain recombines TRBV6-1 with TRBJ2-7; the D call may be TRBD1 or TRBD2 (6 bases each). V lost 3 bases to trimming and J lost 1 base, with 10 bases between them. This CDR3 comprises 14 residues. CDR1 is MNHNS, CDR2 SASEGT, per germline.

The chain carries TRBV20-1 and TRBJ2-3; 7 positions agree with TRBD2. J gave up 2 bases and V 2 bases, and 7 bases lay outside the gene matches. This CDR3 comprises 15 residues. CDR1 and CDR2 from the germline V gene are DFQATT and SNEGSKA (reference sequence). The CDR3 here is CSARSRSGATDTQYF. The CDR3 DNA is TGCAGTGCTAGATCAAGGAGCGGGGCCACAGATACGCAGTATTTT.

This chain connects TRBV5-1 to TRBJ1-4; D perhaps matches TRBD1 (5 bases). With 1 base removed from V and 8 bases from J, the gap between germline ends came to 15 bases. This CDR3 has 15 amino acids. Germline assignment: CDR1 SGHRS and CDR2 YFSETQ. The DNA of the CDR3 is TGCGCCAGCAGCTTGATGGGGGAGGTCGGAGAAAAACTGTTTTTT. Protein: CASSLMGEVGEKLFF.

This clonotype showed up just a few times. The chain is built from TRBV30 and TRBJ2-7; D remains unclear. CDR1 GTSNPN and CDR2 SVGIG come from the germline V gene (reference sequence). This CDR3 has 14 residues. V was cut by 2 bases and J by 0 bases, with 11 bases left in between. CDR3: CAWSHQVSSYEQYV. CDR3 nucleotides: TGTGCCTGGAGTCACCAGGTTAGCTCCTACGAGCAGTACGTC.

This clonotype was picked up many times. The J gene is TRBJ2-1, the V gene TRBV12-3 or TRBV12-4; 11 bases are shared with TRBD2. The V segment lost 6 bases and the J segment 3 bases; nucleotides outside the gene matches: 4. The CDR3 has 15 residues. CDR3 DNA sequence: TGTGCCAGCAGCCTACTAGCGGGGGACTACAATGAGCAGTTCTTC. Translating gives CASSLLAGDYNEQFF.

This clonotype has ten or more counts. The CDR3 here is CSAPPDEGLGNIQYF. CDR3 DNA sequence: TGCAGTGCTCCCCCCGACGAGGGACTCGGAAACATTCAGTACTTC. V gene TRBV20-1 combines with J gene TRBJ2-4; maybe TRBD2 (6 bases). The V end was cut by 5 bases, the J end by 6 bases, with 20 bases between. Per germline, CDR1 DFQATT and CDR2 SNEGSKA (reference sequence). This CDR3 comprises 15 residues.

This clonotype was found a few times. The chain uses TRBV20-1 and TRBJ2-3; TRBD2 matches 9 bases. The V gene end was trimmed by 1 base and the J gene end by 2 bases; junction bases not matched to a gene: 1. This CDR3 comprises 14 residues. Germline CDR1 reads DFQATT; CDR2 reads SNEGSKA (reference sequence). As DNA, the CDR3 is TGCAGTGCTAGAGGACTAGCGGCCACAGATACGCAGTATTTT. It specifies CSARGLAATDTQYF.

The chain combines TRBV6-1 with TRBJ2-7; 12 bases map to TRBD2. CDR1 MNHNS and CDR2 SASEGT come from the germline V gene. The CDR3 is 14 amino acids. Trimming cost V 4 bases and J 3 bases; bases outside gene matches: 1. As DNA, the CDR3 is TGTGCCAGCAGTGCTAGCGGGGGGGTCTACGAGCAGTACTTC. It codes for CASSASGGVYEQYF.

This sequence joins TRBV7-8 and TRBJ2-3; D remains unclear. V lost 8 bases to trimming and J lost 0 bases, with 15 bases between them. Germline V gene sequence: CDR1 SGHVS, CDR2 FQNEAQ. CDR3 size: 15 residues. CDR3 in amino acids: CASVRRSSSTDTQYF. CDR3 nucleotide sequence: TGTGCCAGCGTTAGAAGATCCTCTAGCACAGATACGCAGTATTTT.

The rearrangement links TRBV20-1 to TRBJ1-6; 7 nucleotides align to TRBD1. Germline V gives CDR1 DFQATT, CDR2 SNEGSKA (reference sequence). V shed 1 base and J 4 bases; nucleotides not matched to a gene: 7. The CDR3 spans 16 residues. CDR3 bases: TGCAGTGCTAGAGGGGCAGGGGGACGATATAATTCACCCCTCCACTTT. This sequence encodes CSARGAGGRYNSPLHF.

This clonotype was detected only a few times. The chain links TRBV20-1 to TRBJ2-3; 9 bases are shared with TRBD2. Germline loops: CDR1 DFQATT, CDR2 SNEGSKA (reference sequence). V shed 3 bases, J shed 2 bases, and the junction held 12 bases outside the gene matches. The CDR3 runs 17 residues. This CDR3 is CSARSRGLATYTDTQYF. CDR3 DNA: TGCAGTGCTAGGTCCAGAGGACTAGCGACCTACACAGATACGCAGTATTTT.

The chain is built from TRBV20-1 and TRBJ2-7; D remains unclear. Germline V gene sequence: CDR1 DFQATT, CDR2 SNEGSKA (reference sequence). With 5 bases removed from V and 2 bases from J, the gap between germline ends came to 7 bases. CDR3 length equals 11 residues. The CDR3 loop reads CSASVTYEQYF. As DNA, the CDR3 is TGCAGTGCTTCGGTTACCTACGAGCAGTACTTC.

J is TRBJ2-7 and V is TRBV2; TRBD1 matches 10 bases. CDR1 and CDR2 (germline): SNHLY, FYNNEI. The length of the CDR3 is 14 residues. V gave up 6 bases and J gave up 8 bases; unmatched junction bases: 10. CDR3 sequence: CASSESTGGAQQYF. In DNA form, the CDR3 reads TGTGCCAGCAGCGAATCGACAGGGGGCGCACAGCAGTACTTC.

The chain has TRBV6-5 and TRBJ2-1; TRBD2 aligns across 11 bases. With 0 bases clipped from V and 7 bases from J, the junction kept 8 bases outside the gene matches. CDR3 length equals 17 residues. Germline V gives CDR1 MNHEY, CDR2 SVGAGI. CDR3 in amino acids: CASSYSSLAGGKNEQFF. CDR3 sequence (DNA): TGTGCCAGCAGTTACTCGAGTCTAGCGGGGGGTAAAAATGAGCAGTTCTTC.

The rearrangement uses TRBV5-7 and TRBJ2-5; TRBD1 might be the D (6 bases). The J call may be in error: the DNA end matches TRBJ2-7 better. TRBV5-7 counts as an open reading frame of uncertain function. There are 16 residues in the CDR3. The chain's CDR3 is CASSRTGTTASYEQYV. The DNA of the CDR3 is TGTGCCAGCAGCAGAACCGGGACAACCGCTAGTTACGAGCAGTACGTC.